This TCR beta chain was sequenced during a study of blood T cell repertoires in COVID-19. Whole-study context: The study drew acute and convalescent COVID-19 samples from the United States, Italy and Spain.

Per the original methods: Counts of nucleated cells, estimated from reference gene primer amplification, were obtained. Only in-frame clones appear in the TCRdb table, and some are missing; sequencing was by immunoSEQ multiplex PCR. That table gives V, J and clone size, and the DNA gave D and trimming. The sample lists under 350,000 clones; 85% to 90% were seen once. The CDR3 contains 14 residues. Germline V lookup: CDR1 MNHNY, CDR2 SVGAGI (reference sequence). Trimming shortened V by 4 bases and J by 4 bases, and 13 bases separated the two germline ends. The sequenced material came from PBMCs or T cells enriched from blood (not recorded which). V gene TRBV6-6 combines with J gene TRBJ2-5, with TRBD2 as a possible D gene (6 bases). This TCR derives from a young man who had recovered from COVID-19. CDR3 sequence reads: CASSFSWRGETQYF. As DNA, the CDR3 is TGTGCCAGCAGTTTTTCTTGGCGGGGAGAGACCCAGTACTTC.